These 4 T cell receptor beta chains originate from one sample sequenced in a study of shared clonotypes between healthy human individuals. Method: immunoSEQ multiplex PCR; TCRdb's copy keeps in-frame clones and lacks some. Here the sample spans approximately 1.1 million clones, around three quarters being singletons. Sequenced sample: memory CD4+ T cells from PBMCs. Subset reported: CD45RA-negative fraction. These receptors all stem from a man younger than 30 in good health. Some clones in this sample may be carry-over from other donors' samples.

The rearrangement joins TRBV4-1 to TRBJ1-5; D uncertain. Germline CDR1 MGHRA, CDR2 YSYEKL. V was trimmed by 1 base and J by 0 bases, leaving 13 bases between them. The CDR3 extends over 17 amino acids. CDR3 loop: CASSQGPSGNSNQPQHF. The CDR3 nucleotides read TGCGCCAGCAGCCAAGGGCCGTCCGGGAATAGCAATCAGCCCCAGCATTTT.

To note about this clone: The same CDR3 can be traced to other DNA sequences in this sample. The V and J genes are TRBV11-1 and TRBJ1-1; 7 bases match TRBD1. V lost 5 bases and J lost 3; bases outside the gene matches: 3. Looked up from germline, CDR1 is SGHAT and CDR2 is FQDESV (reference sequence). The CDR3 length is 13 residues. The CDR3, as DNA: TGTGCCAGCAGCCTTGACAGGGACACTGAAGCTTTCTTT. Its translation: CASSLDRDTEAFF. The full variable domain, in which reference TRBV11-1 and TRBJ1-1 provide the parts outside the CDR3, is EAEVAQSPRYKITEKSQAVAFWCDPISGHATLYWYRQILGQGPELLVQFQDESVVDDSQLPKDRFSAERLKGVDSTLKIQPAELGDSAMYLCASSLDRDTEAFFGQGTRLTVV.

This clone has a single count. The V call is TRBV7-8, the J call TRBJ2-7, with 8 bases aligning to TRBD1. Germline V gene sequence: CDR1 SGHVS, CDR2 FQNEAQ. Unmatched junction bases numbered 11, after V lost 1 base and J lost 9 bases. The CDR3 spans 15 residues. The CDR3 nucleotides read TGTGCCAGCAGCTTAGAATCCGGACAGGGACCCCTGCAGTACTTC. It encodes CASSLESGQGPLQYF.

The chain has TRBV5-1 and TRBJ2-7; the match to TRBD2 covers 14 bases. Germline V gene data show CDR1 as SGHRS and CDR2 as YFSETQ. CDR3 length: 16 residues. J gave up 6 bases and V 5 bases, and 10 bases lay outside the gene matches. In DNA, the CDR3 is TGCGCCAGCAGTCCCCGGGGACTAGCGGGAGAAGGCGAGCAGTACTTC. Translated: CASSPRGLAGEGEQYF.